The 10 T cell receptor beta chains below all came from one sample that was sequenced in a study of blood T cells in healthy people across ages (dated by TCRdb to between 2014 and 2017). Library creation used 5' RACE. For sequencing, an Illumina HiSeq 2500 was employed. A second PCR of roughly 7 to 11 cycles was performed with a sample-barcoded 5' primer and a J-beta primer mix. Using fastp trimming at Q25 and MiXCR clonotype assembly, TCRdb reanalyzed the public sequencing data and kept in-frame beta chains. All rows with the same CDR3 protein become a single entry with the most common DNA and genes. Counted in this sample were about 1,600,000 distinct CDR3 sequences; about 40% of them appeared once. The ten largest clones represent less than 8% of the sample. The source material was blood. These receptors originate from a woman aged 18-29 years in good health.

This chain joins TRBV10-3 and TRBJ2-7; TRBD2 is a possible D gene (5 bases). CDR1 is ENHRY and CDR2 is SYGVKD in the germline V gene. This CDR3 has 15 residues. The V gene lost 6 bases and the J gene lost 0 bases, with 15 bases spanning the gap. The CDR3 DNA reads TGTGCCATCAGAGGTGGAGCGGCGACCTCCTACGAGCAGTACTTC. Translation: CAIRGGAATSYEQYF.

With respect to this clonotype: A much larger clonotype is one base distant, so this may be a read error. The chain joins TRBV20-1 to TRBJ2-1; 7 nucleotides agree with TRBD1. CDR3 length: 12 residues. With 6 bases clipped from V and 13 bases from J, the junction kept 12 bases outside the gene matches. Germline assignment: CDR1 DFQATT and CDR2 SNEGSKA (reference sequence). In DNA form, the CDR3 reads TGCAGTGCAAACCAGGGGGAAGAGACCCAGTTCTTC. This gives the protein CSANQGEETQFF.

This clonotype appeared a few times. The gene calls are TRBV10-1 and TRBJ2-3; 10 bases match TRBD1. The CDR3 covers 15 residues. Germline trimming cut 7 bases from V and 3 bases from J; bases unmatched to any gene: 7. The germline V gene has CDR1 WNHNN and CDR2 SYGVQD (reference sequence). CDR3 in DNA: TGCGCCAGCACTCACGGGACAGGGGAGACAGATACGCAGTATTTT. Translation gives CASTHGTGETDTQYF.

Note on this clonotype: A read error may produce the germline difference seen at one junction end. The rearrangement joins TRBV25-1 to TRBJ2-7; TRBD2 agrees at 7 bases. The CDR3 loop spans 12 amino acids. CDR1 is MGHDK and CDR2 is SYGVNS in the germline V gene. The CDR3 bases are TGTGCCAGCAGTGAATCAGGGAGGGAGCGGTACTTC. Amino acid sequence: CASSESGRERYF.

The V and J genes are TRBV11-2 and TRBJ2-7, with 9 bases fitting TRBD2. CDR1 is SGHAT, CDR2 FQNNGV, per germline. The CDR3 runs to 16 residues. V lost 1 base and J lost 7; bases outside the gene matches: 11. The CDR3 DNA follows: TGTGCCAGCAGCTTAGTATTTGGGACTAGCAACTATGAGCAGTACTTC. Protein product: CASSLVFGTSNYEQYF.

In this sample, this clonotype turned up once. The V and J genes are TRBV12-3 or TRBV12-4 and TRBJ1-6, with 7 positions matching TRBD1. J gave up 7 bases and V 6 bases, and 9 bases lay outside the gene matches. The CDR3 spans 15 residues. The CDR3 nucleotides are TGTGCCAGCAGCTTTAGACAGGGTCCCAATTCACCCCTCCACTTT. This sequence encodes CASSFRQGPNSPLHF.

V gene TRBV11-2 combines with J gene TRBJ2-1, with TRBD2 as a possible D gene (5 bases). Trimming took off 4 bases at V and 10 bases at J, with 14 bases between the two ends. Germline V gene sequence: CDR1 SGHAT, CDR2 FQNNGV. This CDR3 spans 13 amino acids. In nucleotides, the CDR3 is TGTGCCAGCAGCTCACAAAGCCCGGGGGAGCAGTTCTTC. It encodes CASSSQSPGEQFF.

This clonotype turned up a few times. The rearrangement links TRBV27 to TRBJ1-2, with D unresolved. This CDR3 contains 14 residues. Germline CDR1 MNHEY, CDR2 SMNVEV (reference sequence). With 6 bases removed from V and 1 base from J, the gap between germline ends came to 12 bases. CDR3 nucleotide sequence: TGTGCCAGCAGAGATATCAGAGTTAACTATGGCTACACCTTC. Translating it yields CASRDIRVNYGYTF.

The chain combines TRBV12-3 or TRBV12-4 with TRBJ2-5; 7 nucleotides line up with TRBD1. The CDR3 consists of 14 residues. Trimming cost V 5 bases and J 5 bases; bases outside gene matches: 8. This CDR3 is CASSPRQGSETQYF. The CDR3 nucleotides read TGTGCCAGCAGTCCGCGACAGGGATCGGAGACCCAGTACTTC.

J is TRBJ2-1 and V is TRBV6-1; 13 bases agree with TRBD2. Germline values: CDR1 MNHNS, CDR2 SASEGT. The length of the CDR3 is 17 residues. V shed 8 bases, J shed 2 bases, and the junction held 9 bases outside the gene matches. The CDR3 bases are TGTGCCAGCTTACGGACTAGCGGGGGCCACCCCTACAATGAGCAGTTCTTC. It translates to CASLRTSGGHPYNEQFF.